These 11 T cell receptor beta chains came from one sample sequenced in a study of shared clonotypes between healthy human individuals. Sequencing used immunoSEQ multiplex PCR; TCRdb keeps in-frame clones, though not all of them. The table has some 600,000 clones, approximately 96% seen once; the top ten hold roughly 0.12%. Naive CD8 cells lacked CD45RO, underwent positive selection for CCR7 and left out terminally differentiated effector memory CD45RA+ cells. The sample taken for sequencing was naive CD8+ T cells sorted from blood. All receptors derive from a woman aged 25 to 39 in good health.

V gene TRBV28 combines with J gene TRBJ2-7; D unclear. V was cut by 6 bases and J by 1 base, with 10 bases left in between. Germline lookup yields CDR1 MDHEN and CDR2 SYDVKM. CDR3 length: 13 amino acids. This CDR3 is CASRKGRSYEQYF. As DNA, the CDR3 is TGTGCCAGCAGGAAGGGTCGGTCCTACGAGCAGTACTTC.

The chain carries TRBV25-1 and TRBJ2-7; D is ambiguous. V was clipped by 3 bases and J by 6 bases, with 6 bases between them. Germline V lookup: CDR1 MGHDK, CDR2 SYGVNS. The CDR3 runs 11 residues. DNA for the CDR3: TGTGCCAGCAGTGATTATGGCGAGCAGTACTTC. Translating it yields CASSDYGEQYF.

The chain recombines TRBV28 with TRBJ1-1; 7 bases fit TRBD1. Losses at the gene ends were 6 bases for V and 8 bases for J; bases not matched to a gene: 6. The CDR3 totals 12 residues. Germline values: CDR1 MDHEN, CDR2 SYDVKM. In nucleotides, the CDR3 is TGTGCCAGCAGCGCGGACAGGCGAGAAGCTTTCTTT. The encoded protein is CASSADRREAFF.

The V and J genes are TRBV6-6 and TRBJ1-2, with D unresolved. The CDR3 length is 13 residues. V dropped 6 bases and J dropped 6 bases, with 14 bases sitting between them. Germline CDR1 MNHNY, CDR2 SVGAGI (reference sequence). The CDR3: CASSPGSRHGYTF. The CDR3 region has the DNA TGTGCCAGCAGCCCCGGGAGCCGACATGGCTACACCTTC.

The chain recombines TRBV7-9 with TRBJ2-7; D not certain. Trimming left V 1 base short and J 2 bases short, with 9 bases between. The CDR3 spans 14 residues. Germline-derived CDR1 and CDR2 are SEHNR and FQNEAQ (reference sequence). For the CDR3, the DNA is TGTGCCAGCAGCTTAGGGATAAAACCCTACGAGCAGTACTTC. Translation: CASSLGIKPYEQYF.

V usage is TRBV5-1 and J usage is TRBJ1-1; no firm D call. Looked up from germline, CDR1 is SGHRS and CDR2 is YFSETQ. V lost 0 bases and J 4 bases, leaving 4 bases between the germline ends. The CDR3 is made up of 12 amino acids. The CDR3 region has the DNA TGCGCCAGCAGCTTGGATGGCACTGAAGCTTTCTTT. Its translation is CASSLDGTEAFF.

This chain joins TRBV27 and TRBJ2-1, with 8 positions matching TRBD2. The CDR3 runs 14 residues. The germline V gene has CDR1 MNHEY and CDR2 SMNVEV (reference sequence). Losses at the gene ends were 0 bases for V and 10 bases for J; bases not matched to a gene: 5. CDR3 DNA: TGTGCCAGCAGTTTATCCACTAGCGGCAAAGAGCAGTTCTTC. It encodes CASSLSTSGKEQFF.

V and J are TRBV19 and TRBJ2-5; 9 positions agree with TRBD2. There are 15 residues in the CDR3. V shed 3 bases and J 5 bases; nucleotides not matched to a gene: 7. From germline, CDR1 is LNHDA and CDR2 SQIVND (reference sequence). CDR3 loop: CASSMSAGGLETQYF. CDR3 in DNA: TGTGCCAGTAGTATGTCGGCGGGAGGGCTGGAGACCCAGTACTTC.

The CDR3 DNA reads TGTGCCAGCAGTTTATTAGGGGCGAGCAATCAGCCCCAGCATTTT. Translated, it gives CASSLLGASNQPQHF. V gene TRBV27 combines with J gene TRBJ1-5, with a possible D match to TRBD1 (5 bases). V was pared by 1 base and J by 1 base, with 8 bases between. CDR1 MNHEY and CDR2 SMNVEV come from the germline V gene (reference sequence). The length of the CDR3 is 15 residues.

V gene TRBV6-6 combines with J gene TRBJ1-1; D gene uncertain. V was pared by 6 bases and J by 3 bases, with 11 bases between. Germline assignment: CDR1 MNHNY and CDR2 SVGAGI (reference sequence). The CDR3 consists of 13 residues. CDR3 residues: CASRWTEDTEAFF. CDR3 nucleotides: TGTGCCAGCAGATGGACTGAAGACACTGAAGCTTTCTTT.

This chain connects TRBV10-3 to TRBJ2-3; either TRBD1 or TRBD2 may fit D (5 bases each). This CDR3 region has 17 residues. V was pared by 10 bases and J by 2 bases, with 25 bases between. From germline, CDR1 is ENHRY and CDR2 SYGVKD. The CDR3 region is CATQRDQEYYYTDTQYF. The CDR3 DNA reads TGTGCCACCCAGAGGGACCAAGAATACTACTACACAGATACGCAGTATTTT.